This T cell receptor beta chain was captured in a study of blood T cells in healthy people across ages. Study outcomes and limitations: Older age coincided with a roughly linear decline in TCR beta diversity per million T cells. Naive T cell percentage showed a strong correlation with TCR beta diversity. CMV status of donors was not determined, possibly confounding expanded clonotype changes.

Isolated per sample were at least 7 million PBMCs. Primed by a sample-barcoded 5' primer and a J-beta primer mix, a second PCR proceeded for about 7 to 12 cycles. TCRdb reprocessed the 5' RACE reads via MiXCR and lists one record per CDR3 protein. Seen here are about 1,400,000 distinct CDR3 sequences, almost 60% observed once, and the top ten hold 6.7%. To note about this clonotype: As yet, its antigen is unknown.

Sequencing input: blood. This TCR was recovered from a young man in good health.

The CDR3 sequence: CASSLGVRETQYF. The CDR3 region has the DNA TGTGCCAGCAGTTTAGGGGTCCGTGAGACCCAGTACTTC. This chain uses TRBV2 with TRBJ2-5, with a tentative D call TRBD1 (5 bases). CDR1 SNHLY and CDR2 FYNNEI come from the germline V gene. This CDR3 spans 13 amino acids. The V end lost 5 bases, the J end lost 5 bases, and 12 bases lay between the germline ends.